Below, 9 T cell receptor beta chains from the same sample are listed, as sequenced in a study of cytomegalovirus exposure and HLA in healthy donors. Primers included in the PCR were 60 Vbeta and 13 Jbeta primers. This table comes from immunoSEQ multiplex PCR, and its TCRdb copy is limited to in-frame clones, with some not included. This sample yields about 130,000 clones, of which around 70% are seen a single time; approximately 2.1% belongs to the top ten. Material for sequencing was PBMCs. All receptors come from a woman between 40 and 50 years old in good health and CMV-seropositive.

The rearrangement uses TRBV5-1 and TRBJ1-4, with 8 bases lining up with TRBD1. With 4 bases clipped from V and 0 bases from J, the junction kept 2 bases outside the gene matches. This CDR3 contains 15 residues. The germline V gene has CDR1 SGHRS and CDR2 YFSETQ. CDR3 in DNA: TGCGCCAGCAGCCAGGGGGCAACAACTAATGAAAAACTGTTTTTT. Its protein is CASSQGATTNEKLFF.

DNA for the CDR3: TGTGCCAGCAGCCGAACAGGGGGCGCGACCACTGAAGCTTTCTTT. This encodes CASSRTGGATTEAFF. The gene calls are TRBV7-2 and TRBJ1-1, with TRBD1 matching 9 bases. The CDR3 sequence is 15 residues long. Germline V gene lookup returns CDR1 SGHTA and CDR2 FQGNSA. The ends lost 5 bases at V and 4 bases at J; junction bases unmatched: 8.

This clone was detected a few times. The gene calls are TRBV10-3 and TRBJ2-4, with 9 bases lining up with TRBD1. Germline trimming cut 10 bases from V and 5 bases from J; bases unmatched to any gene: 9. The CDR3 spans 14 residues. The germline gives CDR1 ENHRY, CDR2 SYGVKD. The DNA of the CDR3 is TGTGCCACTGGGCAGGGACAGGGCCAAAACATTCAGTACTTC. Amino acids: CATGQGQGQNIQYF.

This chain joins TRBV28 and TRBJ2-1, with a possible D match to TRBD1 (6 bases). V was cut by 3 bases and J by 5 bases, with 17 bases left in between. The V gene's germline CDR1 is MDHEN and CDR2 SYDVKM. This CDR3 contains 16 residues. CDR3 nucleotide sequence: TGTGCCAGCAGTTTTCGGCAAAGGGGGTTACACAATGAGCAGTTCTTC. Translating gives CASSFRQRGLHNEQFF.

V is TRBV6-5 and J is TRBJ2-7, with a weak D call TRBD1 (6 bases). CDR3 length equals 14 residues. V shed 2 bases and J shed 0 bases, with 8 bases lying between them. Germline V gene sequence: CDR1 MNHEY, CDR2 SVGAGI. CDR3 protein: CASSYADSSYEQYF. The CDR3 DNA follows: TGTGCCAGCAGTTACGCGGACAGCTCCTACGAGCAGTACTTC.

This chain uses TRBV10-3 with TRBJ2-5; TRBD1 aligns across 7 bases. The CDR3 consists of 15 residues. V was clipped by 3 bases and J by 4 bases; unmatched bases: 8. Germline CDR1 is ENHRY and CDR2 is SYGVKD. This chain's CDR3 is CAISDRQGSGETQYF. The CDR3 DNA reads TGTGCCATCAGTGACAGACAGGGATCGGGAGAGACCCAGTACTTC.

This clone was counted only a few times. The J gene is TRBJ2-7, the V gene TRBV7-9; possible D gene TRBD1, 5 bases. The CDR3 length is 14 residues. Trimming shortened V by 0 bases and J by 6 bases, and 12 bases separated the two germline ends. Per germline, CDR1 SEHNR and CDR2 FQNEAQ (reference sequence). The CDR3 region has the DNA TGTGCCAGCAGCTTAGCCGAGACAGTTGGCGAGCAGTACTTC. Encoded protein: CASSLAETVGEQYF.

The CDR3: CASSLQPPGGADTEAFF. In DNA form, the CDR3 reads TGTGCCAGCAGCTTACAACCACCCGGCGGAGCGGACACTGAAGCTTTCTTT. The chain links TRBV7-2 to TRBJ1-1; D is undetermined. The CDR3 consists of 17 residues. V dropped 2 bases and J dropped 3 bases, with 19 bases sitting between them. CDR1 and CDR2 (germline): SGHTA, FQGNSA.

This clone was detected a few times. CDR3 sequence reads: CASSRGQGREKLFF. Written as DNA, the CDR3 is TGTGCCAGCAGCCGTGGACAGGGACGGGAAAAACTGTTTTTT. This chain links TRBV5-8 with TRBJ1-4; TRBD1 aligns across 8 bases. V trimming: 4 bases; J trimming: 8 bases; junction bases outside the gene matches: 7. The CDR3 runs to 14 residues. Germline lookup yields CDR1 SGHTS and CDR2 YDEGEE.